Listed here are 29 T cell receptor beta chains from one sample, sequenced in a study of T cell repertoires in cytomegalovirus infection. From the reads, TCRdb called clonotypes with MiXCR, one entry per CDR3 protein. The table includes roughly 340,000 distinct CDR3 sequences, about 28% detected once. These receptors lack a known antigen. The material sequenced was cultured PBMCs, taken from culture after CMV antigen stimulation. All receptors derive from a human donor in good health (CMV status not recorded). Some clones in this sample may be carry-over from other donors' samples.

DNA for the CDR3: TGCAGTGCTAGACCTTATGAAGCTTTCTTT. It specifies CSARPYEAFF. The rearrangement joins TRBV20-1 to TRBJ1-1; D gene unclear. V shed 2 bases and J shed 7 bases, with 5 bases lying between them. Germline-derived CDR1 and CDR2 are DFQATT and SNEGSKA (reference sequence). The CDR3 consists of 10 residues.

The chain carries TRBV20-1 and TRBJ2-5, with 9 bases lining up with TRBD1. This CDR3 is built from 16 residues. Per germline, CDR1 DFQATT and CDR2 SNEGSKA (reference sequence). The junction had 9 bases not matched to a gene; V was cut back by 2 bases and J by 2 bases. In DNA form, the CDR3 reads TGCAGTGCTAGACGCCGGGGACAGGGAGGGCAAGAGACCCAGTACTTC. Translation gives CSARRRGQGGQETQYF.

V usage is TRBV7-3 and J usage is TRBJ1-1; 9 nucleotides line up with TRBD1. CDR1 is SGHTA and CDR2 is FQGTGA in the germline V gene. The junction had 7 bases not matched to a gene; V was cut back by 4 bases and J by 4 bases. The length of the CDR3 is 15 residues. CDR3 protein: CASSYAGTGRTEAFF. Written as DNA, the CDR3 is TGTGCCAGCAGCTACGCCGGGACAGGGCGCACTGAAGCTTTCTTT.

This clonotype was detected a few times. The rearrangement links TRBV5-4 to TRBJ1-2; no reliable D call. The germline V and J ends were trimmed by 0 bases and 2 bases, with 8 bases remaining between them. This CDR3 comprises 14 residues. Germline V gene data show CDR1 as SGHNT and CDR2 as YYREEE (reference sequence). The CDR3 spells CASSLARNNYGYTF. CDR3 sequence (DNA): TGTGCCAGCAGCTTGGCAAGGAACAACTATGGCTACACCTTC.

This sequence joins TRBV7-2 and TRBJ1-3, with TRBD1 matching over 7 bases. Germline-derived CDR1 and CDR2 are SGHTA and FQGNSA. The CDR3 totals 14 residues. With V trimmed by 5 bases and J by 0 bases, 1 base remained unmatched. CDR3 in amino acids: CASSGTVSGNTIYF. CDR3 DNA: TGTGCCAGCAGCGGGACAGTCTCTGGAAACACCATATATTTT. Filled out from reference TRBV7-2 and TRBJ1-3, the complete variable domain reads GAGVSQSPSNKVTEKGKDVELRCDPISGHTALYWYRQSLGQGLEFLIYFQGNSAPDKSGLPSDRFSAERTGGSVSTLTIQRTQQEDSAVYLCASSGTVSGNTIYFGEGSWLTVV.

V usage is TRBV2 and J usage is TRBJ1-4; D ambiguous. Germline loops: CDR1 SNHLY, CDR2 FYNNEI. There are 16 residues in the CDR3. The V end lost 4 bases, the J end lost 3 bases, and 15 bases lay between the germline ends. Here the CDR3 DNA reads TGTGCCAGCAGTGGGGCCGCTGATGGCGCTAATGAAAAACTGTTTTTT. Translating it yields CASSGAADGANEKLFF. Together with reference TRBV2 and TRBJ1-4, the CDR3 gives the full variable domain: EPEVTQTPSHQVTQMGQEVILRCVPISNHLYFYWYRQILGQKVEFLVSFYNNEISEKSEIFDDQFSVERPDGSNFTLKIRSTKLEDSAMYFCASSGAADGANEKLFFGSGTQLSVL.

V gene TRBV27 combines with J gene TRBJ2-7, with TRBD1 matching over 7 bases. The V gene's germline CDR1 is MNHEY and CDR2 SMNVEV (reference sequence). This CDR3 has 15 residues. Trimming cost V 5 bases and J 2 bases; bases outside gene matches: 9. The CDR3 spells CASSPRDSLAYEQYF. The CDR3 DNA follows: TGTGCCAGCAGTCCCAGGGACAGTCTCGCCTACGAGCAGTACTTC.

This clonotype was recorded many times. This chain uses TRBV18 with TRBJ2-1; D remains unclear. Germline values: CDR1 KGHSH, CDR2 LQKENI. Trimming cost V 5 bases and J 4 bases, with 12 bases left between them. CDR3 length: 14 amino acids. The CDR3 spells CASSDLPSYNEQFF. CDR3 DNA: TGTGCCAGCTCAGATCTCCCTTCATACAATGAGCAGTTCTTC.

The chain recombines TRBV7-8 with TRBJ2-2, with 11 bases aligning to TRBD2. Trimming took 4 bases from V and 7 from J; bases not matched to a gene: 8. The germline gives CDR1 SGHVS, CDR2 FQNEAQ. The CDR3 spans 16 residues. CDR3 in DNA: TGTGCCAGCAGCTCACTTAGCGGGAGGGAGAGCGGGGAGCTGTTTTTT. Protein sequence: CASSSLSGRESGELFF.

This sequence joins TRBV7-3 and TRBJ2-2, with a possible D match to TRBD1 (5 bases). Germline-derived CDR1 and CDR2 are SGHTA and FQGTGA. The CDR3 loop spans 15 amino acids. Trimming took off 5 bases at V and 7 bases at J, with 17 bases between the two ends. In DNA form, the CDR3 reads TGTGCCAGCAGCAATGTCGGGCAGGGTAGCGGGGAGCTGTTTTTT. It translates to CASSNVGQGSGELFF. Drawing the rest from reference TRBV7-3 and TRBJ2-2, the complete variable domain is GAGVSQTPSNKVTEKGKYVELRCDPISGHTALYWYRQSLGQGPEFLIYFQGTGAADDSGLPNDRFFAVRPEGSVSTLKIQRTERGDSAVYLCASSNVGQGSGELFFGEGSRLTVL.

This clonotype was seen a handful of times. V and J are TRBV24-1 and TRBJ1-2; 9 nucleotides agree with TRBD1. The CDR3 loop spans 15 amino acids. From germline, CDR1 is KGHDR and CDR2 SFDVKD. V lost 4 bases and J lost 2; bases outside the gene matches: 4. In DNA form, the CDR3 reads TGTGCCACCAGTGACCCGGACAGGGGCAACTATGGCTACACCTTC. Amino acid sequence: CATSDPDRGNYGYTF.

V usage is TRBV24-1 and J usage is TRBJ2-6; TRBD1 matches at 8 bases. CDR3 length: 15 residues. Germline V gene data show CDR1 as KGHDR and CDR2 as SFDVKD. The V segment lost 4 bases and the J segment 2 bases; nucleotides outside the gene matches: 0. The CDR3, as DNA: TGTGCCACCAGTGAACAGGGGGCTGGGGCCAACGTCCTGACTTTC. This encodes CATSEQGAGANVLTF.

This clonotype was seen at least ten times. The CDR3 spells CASSGQGALWPQHF. The DNA for the CDR3 is TGTGCCAGCAGTGGACAGGGGGCATTGTGGCCCCAGCATTTT. The chain is built from TRBV12-3 or TRBV12-4 and TRBJ1-5, with 11 bases fitting TRBD1. The CDR3 has 14 amino acids. V trimming: 5 bases; J trimming: 9 bases; junction bases outside the gene matches: 6.

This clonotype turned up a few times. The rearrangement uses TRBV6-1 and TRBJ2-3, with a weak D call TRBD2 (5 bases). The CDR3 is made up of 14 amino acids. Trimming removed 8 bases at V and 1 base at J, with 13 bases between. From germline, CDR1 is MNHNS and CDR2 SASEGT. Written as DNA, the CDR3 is TGTGCCAGCGAGGAAGCGGCCCGCACAGATACGCAGTATTTT. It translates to CASEEAARTDTQYF.

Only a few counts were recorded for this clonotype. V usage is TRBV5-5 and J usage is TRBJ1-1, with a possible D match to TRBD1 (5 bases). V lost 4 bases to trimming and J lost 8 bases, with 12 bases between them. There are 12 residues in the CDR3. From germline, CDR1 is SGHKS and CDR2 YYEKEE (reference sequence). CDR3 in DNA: TGTGCCAGCAGCGGTATGGGGGAGGAAGCTTTCTTT. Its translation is CASSGMGEEAFF.

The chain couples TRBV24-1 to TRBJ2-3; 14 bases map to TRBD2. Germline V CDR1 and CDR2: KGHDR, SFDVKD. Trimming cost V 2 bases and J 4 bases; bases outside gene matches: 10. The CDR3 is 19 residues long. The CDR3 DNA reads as TGTGCCACCAGTGATTCGTCGGGACTAGCGGGAGATCAGGCAGATACGCAGTATTTT. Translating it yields CATSDSSGLAGDQADTQYF.

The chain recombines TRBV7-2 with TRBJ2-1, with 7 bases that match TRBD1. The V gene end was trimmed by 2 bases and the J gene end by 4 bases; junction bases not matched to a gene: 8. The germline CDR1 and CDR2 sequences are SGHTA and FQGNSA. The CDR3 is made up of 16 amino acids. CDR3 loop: CASSLRAGTAYNEQFF. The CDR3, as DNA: TGTGCCAGCAGCTTACGTGCCGGGACAGCATACAATGAGCAGTTCTTC.

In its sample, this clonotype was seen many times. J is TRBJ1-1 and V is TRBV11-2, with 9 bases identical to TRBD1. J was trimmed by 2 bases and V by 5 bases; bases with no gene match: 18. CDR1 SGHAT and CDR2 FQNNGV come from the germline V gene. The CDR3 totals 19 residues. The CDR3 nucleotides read TGTGCCAGCAGCCGCTGGGACAGGGAGAGGCGGGGGCTCAACACTGAAGCTTTCTTT. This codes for CASSRWDRERRGLNTEAFF.

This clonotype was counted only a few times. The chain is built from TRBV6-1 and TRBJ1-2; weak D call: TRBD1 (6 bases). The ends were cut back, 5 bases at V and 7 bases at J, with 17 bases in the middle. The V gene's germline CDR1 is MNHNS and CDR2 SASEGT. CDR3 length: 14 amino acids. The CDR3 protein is CASSSTGLPSGYTF. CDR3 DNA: TGTGCCAGCAGTTCCACAGGGCTTCCCAGTGGCTACACCTTC.

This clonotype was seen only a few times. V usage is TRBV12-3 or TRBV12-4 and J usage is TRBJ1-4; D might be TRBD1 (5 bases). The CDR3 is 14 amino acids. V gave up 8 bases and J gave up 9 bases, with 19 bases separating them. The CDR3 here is CASGTQGGDQKLFF. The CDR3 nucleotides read TGTGCCAGCGGCACCCAGGGAGGAGATCAAAAACTGTTTTTT.

The CDR3, as DNA: TGTGCCAGCAGCTTGGGACAGGGGGCGTCCCAAGAGACCCAGTACTTC. Protein sequence: CASSLGQGASQETQYF. The chain employs TRBV5-5 and TRBJ2-5, with 10 positions matching TRBD1. CDR3 length equals 16 residues. The V and J ends lost 0 bases and 1 base, in that order; junction bases with no gene match: 3. CDR1 and CDR2 from the germline V gene are SGHKS and YYEKEE (reference sequence).

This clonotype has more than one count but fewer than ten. In DNA form, the CDR3 reads TGTGCCAGCAGCGGCCGAGGGCTTACACCCCTCCACTTT. Translating it yields CASSGRGLTPLHF. This chain uses TRBV7-9 with TRBJ1-6; no definite D call. Trimming left V 5 bases short and J 11 bases short, with 13 bases between. The CDR3 extends over 13 amino acids. Germline assignment: CDR1 SEHNR and CDR2 FQNEAQ (reference sequence).

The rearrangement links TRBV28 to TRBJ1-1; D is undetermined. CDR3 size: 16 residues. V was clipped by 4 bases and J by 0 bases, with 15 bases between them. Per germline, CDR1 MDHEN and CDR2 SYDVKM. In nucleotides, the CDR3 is TGTGCCAGCAGTTCCCCGAGGGCTTTAATGAACACTGAAGCTTTCTTT. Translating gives CASSSPRALMNTEAFF.

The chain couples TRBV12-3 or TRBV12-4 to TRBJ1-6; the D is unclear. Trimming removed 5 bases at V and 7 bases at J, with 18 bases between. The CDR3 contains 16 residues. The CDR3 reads CASSLIQAGWNSPLHF. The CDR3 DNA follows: TGTGCCAGCAGTCTGATTCAGGCAGGCTGGAATTCACCCCTCCACTTT.

The CDR3 region is CASSVEGRASAGYTF. CDR3 nucleotides: TGTGCCAGCAGCGTAGAGGGCAGGGCTTCGGCTGGCTACACCTTC. The rearrangement uses TRBV9 and TRBJ1-2, with D possibly being TRBD1 (5 bases). CDR3 size: 15 residues. Germline CDR1 reads SGDLS; CDR2 reads YYNGEE. Trimming cost V 0 bases and J 7 bases, with 16 bases left between them.

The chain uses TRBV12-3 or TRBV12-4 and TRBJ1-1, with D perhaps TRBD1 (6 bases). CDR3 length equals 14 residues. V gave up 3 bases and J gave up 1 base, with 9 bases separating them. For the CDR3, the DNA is TGTGCCAGCAGTTTTACAGGGAAGAACACTGAAGCTTTCTTT. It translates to CASSFTGKNTEAFF.

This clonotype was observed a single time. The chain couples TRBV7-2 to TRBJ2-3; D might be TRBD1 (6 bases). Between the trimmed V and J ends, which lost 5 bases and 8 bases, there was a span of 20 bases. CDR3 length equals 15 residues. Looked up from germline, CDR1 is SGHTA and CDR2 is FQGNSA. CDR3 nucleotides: TGTGCCAGCAGCCGCCAACAGGGTCTACTGGCTACGCAGTATTTT. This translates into CASSRQQGLLATQYF.

The CDR3 region has the DNA TGTGCCAGCAGCGGGACTAGCGGGACCCCCTCTAGCACAGATACGCAGTATTTT. It encodes CASSGTSGTPSSTDTQYF. V usage is TRBV7-9 and J usage is TRBJ2-3; 13 bases agree with TRBD2. With V trimmed by 5 bases and J by 0 bases, 8 bases remained unmatched. Germline CDR1 and CDR2: SEHNR and FQNEAQ (reference sequence). CDR3 length equals 18 residues.

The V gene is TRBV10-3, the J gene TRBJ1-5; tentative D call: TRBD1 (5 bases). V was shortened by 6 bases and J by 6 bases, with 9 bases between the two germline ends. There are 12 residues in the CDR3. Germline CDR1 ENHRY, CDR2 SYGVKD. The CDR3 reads CAIRQEGQPQHF. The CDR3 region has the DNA TGTGCCATCAGACAGGAAGGTCAGCCCCAGCATTTT.